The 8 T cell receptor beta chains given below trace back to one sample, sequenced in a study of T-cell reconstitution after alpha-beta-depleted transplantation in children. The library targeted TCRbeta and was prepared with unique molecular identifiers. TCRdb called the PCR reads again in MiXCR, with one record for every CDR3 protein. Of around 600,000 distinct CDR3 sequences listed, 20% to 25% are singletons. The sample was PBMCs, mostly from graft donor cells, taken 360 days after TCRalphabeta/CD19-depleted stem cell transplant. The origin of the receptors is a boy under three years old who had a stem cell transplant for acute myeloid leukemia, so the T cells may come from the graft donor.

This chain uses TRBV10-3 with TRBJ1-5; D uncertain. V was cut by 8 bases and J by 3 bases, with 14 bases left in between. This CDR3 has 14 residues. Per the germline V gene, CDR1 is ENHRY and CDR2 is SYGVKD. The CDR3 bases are TGTGCCATCGGTAATATGGCCAACAATCAGCCCCAGCATTTT. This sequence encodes CAIGNMANNQPQHF.

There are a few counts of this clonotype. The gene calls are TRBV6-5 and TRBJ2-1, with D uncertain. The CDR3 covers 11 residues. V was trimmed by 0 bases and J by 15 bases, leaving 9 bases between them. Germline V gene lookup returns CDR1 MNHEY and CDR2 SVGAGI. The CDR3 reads CASSYSLEMFF. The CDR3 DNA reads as TGTGCCAGCAGTTACTCTTTAGAAATGTTCTTC.

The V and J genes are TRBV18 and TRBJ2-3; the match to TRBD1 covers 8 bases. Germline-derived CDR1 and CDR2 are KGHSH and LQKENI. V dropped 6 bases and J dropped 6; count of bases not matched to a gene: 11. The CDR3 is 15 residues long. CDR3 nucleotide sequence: TGTGCCAGCTCGCGCCAGGGGGCCCCGCAGGATACGCAGTATTTT. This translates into CASSRQGAPQDTQYF.

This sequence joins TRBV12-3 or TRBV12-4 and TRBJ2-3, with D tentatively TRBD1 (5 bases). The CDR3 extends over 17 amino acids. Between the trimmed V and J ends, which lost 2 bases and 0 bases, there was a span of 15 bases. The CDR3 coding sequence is TGTGCCAGCAGTTTAAGGACAACAGGCATGAGCACAGATACGCAGTATTTT. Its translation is CASSLRTTGMSTDTQYF.

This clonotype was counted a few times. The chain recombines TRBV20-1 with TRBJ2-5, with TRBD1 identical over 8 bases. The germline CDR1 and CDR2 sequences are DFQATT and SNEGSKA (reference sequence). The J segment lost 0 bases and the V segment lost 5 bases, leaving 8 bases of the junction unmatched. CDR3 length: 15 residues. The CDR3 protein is CSAEGQDGYQETQYF. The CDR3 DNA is TGCAGTGCTGAGGGACAGGACGGGTACCAAGAGACCCAGTACTTC.

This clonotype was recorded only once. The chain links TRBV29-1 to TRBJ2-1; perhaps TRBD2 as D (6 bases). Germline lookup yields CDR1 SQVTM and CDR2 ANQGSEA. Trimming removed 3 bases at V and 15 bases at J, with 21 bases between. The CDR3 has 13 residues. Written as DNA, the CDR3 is TGCAGCGTTGATTTGGATTACCGGGACTTCATGTTCTTC. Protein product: CSVDLDYRDFMFF.

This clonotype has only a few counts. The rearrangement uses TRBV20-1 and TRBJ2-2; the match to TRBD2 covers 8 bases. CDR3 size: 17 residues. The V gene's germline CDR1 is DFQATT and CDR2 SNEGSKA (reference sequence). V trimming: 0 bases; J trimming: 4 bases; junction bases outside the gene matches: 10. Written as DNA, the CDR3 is TGCAGTGCTAGAGATTGGAGCGGGGGCCAGACCACCGGGGAGCTGTTTTTT. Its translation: CSARDWSGGQTTGELFF.

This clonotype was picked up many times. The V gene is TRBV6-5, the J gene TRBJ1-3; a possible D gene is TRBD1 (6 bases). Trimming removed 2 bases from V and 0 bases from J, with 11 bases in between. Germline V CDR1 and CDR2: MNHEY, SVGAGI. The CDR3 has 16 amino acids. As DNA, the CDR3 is TGTGCCAGCAGTTACCAGGGGTTTATCTCTGGAAACACCATATATTTT. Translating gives CASSYQGFISGNTIYF.